These T cell receptor beta chains were read from a single sample in a study of T cell repertoires in cytomegalovirus infection. In TCRdb, the reads were re-called with MiXCR into one record per CDR3 protein. The sample includes about 100,000 distinct CDR3 sequences, 15% to 20% of them seen just once. Input material: PBMCs. All receptors come from a human donor in good health (CMV status not recorded). Some clones in this sample may be carry-over from other donors' samples. The CDR3 runs from the conserved cysteine through the conserved F or W. Each record gives: D gene, J gene, clone size, V gene, CDR3 DNA, CDR3 protein. The D gene is left open where the match is weak. Expanded clones get a size class; other rows say once, few or many, or leave the size out.

d_gene: TRBD2; j_gene: TRBJ2-7; abundance: many; v_gene: TRBV7-2; CDR3nt: TGTGCCAGCAGCCCGGGGGGAGTACCTACCTACGAGCAGTACTTC; CDR3aa: CASSPGGVPTYEQYF
d_gene: NA; j_gene: TRBJ1-5; abundance: NA; v_gene: TRBV12-3/TRBV12-4; CDR3nt: TGTGCCAGCAGTTTCCGGGGCCGCATTCAGCCCCAGCATTTT; CDR3aa: CASSFRGRIQPQHF
d_gene: TRBD2; j_gene: TRBJ2-7; abundance: NA; v_gene: TRBV2; CDR3nt: TGTGCCACATCATCCTCCGGGACTAGCTCTCACGAGCAGTACTTC; CDR3aa: CATSSSGTSSHEQYF
d_gene: NA; j_gene: TRBJ1-2; abundance: many; v_gene: TRBV7-2; CDR3nt: TGTGCCAGCAGAAGGGAGTGGGATAACTATGGCTACACCTTC; CDR3aa: CASRREWDNYGYTF
d_gene: NA; j_gene: TRBJ2-1; abundance: few; v_gene: TRBV6-5; CDR3nt: TGTGCCAGCTTAGGCTCCTACAATGAGCAGTTCTTC; CDR3aa: CASLGSYNEQFF
d_gene: NA; j_gene: TRBJ2-5; abundance: NA; v_gene: TRBV2; CDR3nt: TGTGCCAGCATTGGTTCGACTAGAAGGCGGCCTGAGACCCAGTACTTC; CDR3aa: CASIGSTRRRPETQYF
d_gene: TRBD2; j_gene: TRBJ2-1; abundance: few; v_gene: TRBV11-2; CDR3nt: TGTGCCAGCAGCTTAGCAAGGGCGGGGGTGGTATTAGGTGAGCAGTTCTTC; CDR3aa: CASSLARAGVVLGEQFF
d_gene: TRBD1; j_gene: TRBJ1-2; abundance: many; v_gene: TRBV7-2; CDR3nt: TGTGCCAGCCGAGGGACAGCCGAGGGCTACACCTTC; CDR3aa: CASRGTAEGYTF
d_gene: NA; j_gene: TRBJ2-1; abundance: many; v_gene: TRBV6-2/TRBV6-3; CDR3nt: TGTGCCAGCAGTTCGATTAGCGACAATGAGCAGTTCTTC; CDR3aa: CASSSISDNEQFF
d_gene: NA; j_gene: TRBJ2-5; abundance: NA; v_gene: TRBV2; CDR3nt: TGTGCCAGCAGTGAAGTGGGTGGGGGAGAGACCCAGTACTTC; CDR3aa: CASSEVGGGETQYF
d_gene: NA; j_gene: TRBJ2-3; abundance: many; v_gene: TRBV12-3/TRBV12-4; CDR3nt: TGTGCCAGCAGTTCGGGGTTACTCCTAAGCACAGATACGCAGTATTTT; CDR3aa: CASSSGLLLSTDTQYF
d_gene: TRBD1; j_gene: TRBJ2-2; abundance: NA; v_gene: TRBV7-2; CDR3nt: TGTGCCAGCAGCTTACTCTGGGACAGGGTGGCCGGGGAGCTGTTTTTT; CDR3aa: CASSLLWDRVAGELFF
d_gene: NA; j_gene: TRBJ1-1; abundance: few; v_gene: TRBV18; CDR3nt: TGTGCCAGCTCACCAAGCCTGGAAGCTTTCTTT; CDR3aa: CASSPSLEAFF
d_gene: NA; j_gene: TRBJ2-2; abundance: NA; v_gene: TRBV19; CDR3nt: TGTGCCAGTAGTATTCTGTCGAACACCGGGGAGCTGTTTTTT; CDR3aa: CASSILSNTGELFF
d_gene: NA; j_gene: TRBJ1-6; abundance: many; v_gene: TRBV7-2; CDR3nt: TGTGCCAGCTCCTACAGCGCAAGTTCACCCCTCCACTTT; CDR3aa: CASSYSASSPLHF
d_gene: NA; j_gene: TRBJ1-2; abundance: few; v_gene: TRBV5-1; CDR3nt: TGCGCCAGCAGCCACAGGGAGGACTATGGCTACACCTTC; CDR3aa: CASSHREDYGYTF
d_gene: TRBD1; j_gene: TRBJ1-1; abundance: NA; v_gene: TRBV7-2; CDR3nt: TGTGCCAGCAGCTCCAGCGGACAGGGGTACACTGAAGCTTTCTTT; CDR3aa: CASSSSGQGYTEAFF
d_gene: TRBD1; j_gene: TRBJ2-5; abundance: NA; v_gene: TRBV2; CDR3nt: TGTGCCAGCGTCCCGGGACAGGGGGGAGAGACCCAGTACTTC; CDR3aa: CASVPGQGGETQYF
d_gene: NA; j_gene: TRBJ2-5; abundance: NA; v_gene: TRBV7-2; CDR3nt: TGTGCCAGCAGCCACTCCGGGACCTCCGTTGGCGACTTC; CDR3aa: CASSHSGTSVGDF
d_gene: TRBD2; j_gene: TRBJ2-3; abundance: few; v_gene: TRBV4-2; CDR3nt: TGTGCCAGCAGCCAAGGGACTAGCGGGGGGGTTGATACGCAGTATTTT; CDR3aa: CASSQGTSGGVDTQYF
d_gene: NA; j_gene: TRBJ2-5; abundance: NA; v_gene: TRBV12-3/TRBV12-4; CDR3nt: TGTGCCAGCAGGCCATCGGGGCGAGAGACCCAGTACTTC; CDR3aa: CASRPSGRETQYF
d_gene: TRBD2; j_gene: TRBJ2-1; abundance: many; v_gene: TRBV7-2; CDR3nt: TGTGCCAGCAGCATAACCGGGACTAGTAATGAGCAGTTCTTC; CDR3aa: CASSITGTSNEQFF
d_gene: TRBD1; j_gene: TRBJ1-5; abundance: many; v_gene: TRBV7-2; CDR3nt: TGTGCCAGCAGCTTAAAGCCCCGGACAGGTGATAGCAATCAGCCCCAGCATTTT; CDR3aa: CASSLKPRTGDSNQPQHF
d_gene: NA; j_gene: TRBJ2-1; abundance: NA; v_gene: TRBV3-1; CDR3nt: TGTGCCAGCAGGGGGGGAAGGGACTTCTACAATGAGCAGTTCTTC; CDR3aa: CASRGGRDFYNEQFF
d_gene: TRBD2; j_gene: TRBJ2-2; abundance: NA; v_gene: TRBV7-6; CDR3nt: TGTGCTAGCAGCTTCGGGGGGGCGACCGGGGAGCTGTTTTTT; CDR3aa: CASSFGGATGELFF
d_gene: NA; j_gene: TRBJ1-5; abundance: NA; v_gene: TRBV20-1; CDR3nt: TGCAGTGCCATCGGGGGCTCCGTTTTCAATCAGCCCCAGCATTTT; CDR3aa: CSAIGGSVFNQPQHF
d_gene: NA; j_gene: TRBJ2-1; abundance: few; v_gene: TRBV20-1; CDR3nt: TGCAGTGCTTCTAGATCCTCCAATGAGCAGTTCTTC; CDR3aa: CSASRSSNEQFF
d_gene: TRBD1; j_gene: TRBJ2-6; abundance: few; v_gene: TRBV27; CDR3nt: TGTGCCAGCAGAACCAGGGGGTATAGCTCTGGAGCCAACGTCCTGACTTTC; CDR3aa: CASRTRGYSSGANVLTF
d_gene: NA; j_gene: TRBJ2-7; abundance: few; v_gene: TRBV5-4; CDR3nt: TGTGCCAGCAGCCGAGACTACGAGCAGTACTTC; CDR3aa: CASSRDYEQYF
d_gene: NA; j_gene: TRBJ2-5; abundance: many; v_gene: TRBV5-4; CDR3nt: TGTGCCAGCAGCTTGGTTGGTCGCTGGGGAGAGACCCAGTACTTC; CDR3aa: CASSLVGRWGETQYF
d_gene: NA; j_gene: TRBJ2-3; abundance: NA; v_gene: TRBV3-1; CDR3nt: TGTGCCAGCAGCCAAGAGGGGATAACGCAGTATTTT; CDR3aa: CASSQEGITQYF
d_gene: TRBD1; j_gene: TRBJ2-1; abundance: many; v_gene: TRBV5-4; CDR3nt: TGTGCCAGCAGCTTGGAAGGACAGGGACACAATGAGCAGTTCTTC; CDR3aa: CASSLEGQGHNEQFF
d_gene: TRBD2; j_gene: TRBJ2-3; abundance: few; v_gene: TRBV20-1; CDR3nt: TGCAGTGCTGGGCTGACTAGCGGGGGGACAGATACGCAGTATTTT; CDR3aa: CSAGLTSGGTDTQYF
d_gene: TRBD2; j_gene: TRBJ2-7; abundance: many; v_gene: TRBV20-1; CDR3nt: TGCAGTGCTACCACCTTTAGCGGGGGGGCCTACGAGCAGTACTTC; CDR3aa: CSATTFSGGAYEQYF
d_gene: NA; j_gene: TRBJ1-2; abundance: many; v_gene: TRBV7-8; CDR3nt: TGTGCCAGCAGCTTAGCCCCGGGGAACAGGGGCTACACCTTC; CDR3aa: CASSLAPGNRGYTF
d_gene: NA; j_gene: TRBJ2-7; abundance: NA; v_gene: TRBV28; CDR3nt: TGTGCCAGCAGATACAGGACCAACAGTGACGAGCAGTACTTC; CDR3aa: CASRYRTNSDEQYF
d_gene: TRBD1; j_gene: TRBJ1-1; abundance: once; v_gene: TRBV29-1; CDR3nt: TGCAGCTTGCAACACAGGGGGGGGACTGAAGCTTTCTTT; CDR3aa: CSLQHRGGTEAFF
d_gene: NA; j_gene: TRBJ1-5; abundance: few; v_gene: TRBV9; CDR3nt: TGTGCCAGCAGCTCCGGGGCGGAGGGCAATCAGCCCCAGCATTTT; CDR3aa: CASSSGAEGNQPQHF
d_gene: NA; j_gene: TRBJ1-4; abundance: few; v_gene: TRBV19; CDR3nt: TGTGCCAGTAGTATGGACGTGGGTTCAACTAATGAAAAACTGTTTTTT; CDR3aa: CASSMDVGSTNEKLFF
d_gene: TRBD1; j_gene: TRBJ2-7; abundance: many; v_gene: TRBV7-6; CDR3nt: TGTGCCAGCAGCTTAGCCCGGACAGGGCCCTACGAGCAGTACTTC; CDR3aa: CASSLARTGPYEQYF
d_gene: NA; j_gene: TRBJ2-6; abundance: few; v_gene: TRBV12-5; CDR3nt: TGTGCTAGTGGTTTGGTAGGACAGTACCTTTCGGGGGGGGCCAACGTCCTGACTTTC; CDR3aa: CASGLVGQYLSGGANVLTF
d_gene: NA; j_gene: TRBJ1-5; abundance: many; v_gene: TRBV28; CDR3nt: TGTGCCAGCAGTCCACCGGGACTCTATATAGATAGCAATCAGCCCCAGCATTTT; CDR3aa: CASSPPGLYIDSNQPQHF
d_gene: NA; j_gene: TRBJ2-1; abundance: NA; v_gene: TRBV29-1; CDR3nt: TGCAGCGCCCCCCTTCCCTCGAAAAAGAACAATGAGCAGTTCTTC; CDR3aa: CSAPLPSKKNNEQFF
d_gene: TRBD1; j_gene: TRBJ1-1; abundance: many; v_gene: TRBV12-3/TRBV12-4; CDR3nt: TGTGCCAGCACCTTCAGACAGGGGAGAAATGAAGCTTTCTTT; CDR3aa: CASTFRQGRNEAFF